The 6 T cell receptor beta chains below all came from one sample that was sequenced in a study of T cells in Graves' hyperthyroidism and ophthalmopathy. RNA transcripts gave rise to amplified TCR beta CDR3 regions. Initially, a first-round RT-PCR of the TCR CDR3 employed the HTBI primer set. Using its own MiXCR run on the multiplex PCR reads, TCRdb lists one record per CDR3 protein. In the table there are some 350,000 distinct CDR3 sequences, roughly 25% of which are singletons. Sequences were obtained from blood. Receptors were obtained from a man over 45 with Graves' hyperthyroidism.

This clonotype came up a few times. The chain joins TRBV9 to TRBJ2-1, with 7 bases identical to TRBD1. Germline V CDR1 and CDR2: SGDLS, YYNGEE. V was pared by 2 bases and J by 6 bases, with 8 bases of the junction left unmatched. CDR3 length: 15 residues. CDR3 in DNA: TGTGCCAGCAGCGTCTCAGGGGGAGACTCCAATGAGCAGTTCTTC. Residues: CASSVSGGDSNEQFF.

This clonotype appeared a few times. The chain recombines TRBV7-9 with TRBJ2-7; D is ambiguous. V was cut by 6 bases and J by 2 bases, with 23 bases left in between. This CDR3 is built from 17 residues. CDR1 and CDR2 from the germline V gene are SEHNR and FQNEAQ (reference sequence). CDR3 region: CASSSTDLSSSTYEQYF. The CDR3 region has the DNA TGTGCCAGCAGTTCTACGGACCTTTCCTCCTCAACCTACGAGCAGTACTTC.

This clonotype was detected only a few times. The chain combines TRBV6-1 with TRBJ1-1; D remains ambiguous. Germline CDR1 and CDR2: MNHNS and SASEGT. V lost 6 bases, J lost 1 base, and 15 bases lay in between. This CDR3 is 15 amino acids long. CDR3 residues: CASSNRALGNTEAFF. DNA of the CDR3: TGTGCCAGCAGCAACAGAGCACTAGGGAACACTGAAGCTTTCTTT.

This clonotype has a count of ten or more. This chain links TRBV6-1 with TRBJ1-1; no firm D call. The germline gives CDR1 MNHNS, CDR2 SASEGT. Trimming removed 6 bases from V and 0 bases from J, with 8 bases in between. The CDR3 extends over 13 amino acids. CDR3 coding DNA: TGTGCCAGCAGGGAGTCCATGAACACTGAAGCTTTCTTT. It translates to CASRESMNTEAFF.

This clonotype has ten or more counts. The CDR3 sequence is CASSQDWQFYEQYF. The CDR3, as DNA: TGTGCCAGCAGCCAAGACTGGCAGTTCTACGAGCAGTACTTC. The chain combines TRBV3-1 with TRBJ2-7; no clear D gene. Trimming pared 0 bases from V and 3 bases from J, leaving 9 bases between. The CDR3 has 14 residues. Germline assignment: CDR1 LGHDT and CDR2 YNNKEL (reference sequence).

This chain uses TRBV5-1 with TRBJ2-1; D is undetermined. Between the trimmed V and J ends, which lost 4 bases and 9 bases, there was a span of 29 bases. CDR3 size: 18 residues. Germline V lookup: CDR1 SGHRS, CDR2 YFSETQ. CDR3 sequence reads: CASSLAPVTLPPGFEQFF. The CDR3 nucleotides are TGCGCCAGCAGCCTCGCCCCCGTGACTCTTCCGCCCGGGTTTGAGCAGTTCTTC.